Described below is a single T cell receptor (beta chain) sequence and its context. The entry originates in a study of T cell repertoires in cytomegalovirus infection. Overall study: Evidence of both CMV infection and a matching HLA type came from public TCR beta signatures.

TCRdb used MiXCR to reprocess the reads, holding one entry per CDR3 protein. This table has about 530,000 distinct CDR3 sequences, about 26% appearing once. The CDR3 sequence is 15 residues long. Germline CDR1 reads DFQATT; CDR2 reads SNEGSKA (reference sequence). V dropped 5 bases and J dropped 4; count of bases not matched to a gene: 8. The chain links TRBV20-1 to TRBJ2-3; 11 bases line up with TRBD2. This clonotype originated in a human donor in good health (CMV status not recorded). Some clones in this sample may be carry-over from other donors' samples. The sequencing sample was made of PBMCs. CDR3 sequence reads: CSAGELAGAADTQYF. As DNA, the CDR3 is TGCAGTGCTGGGGAACTAGCGGGAGCGGCAGATACGCAGTATTTT.